This TCR beta chain was found in a study of T cell changes during pregnancy in multiple sclerosis. Libraries were prepared by immunoSEQ multiplex PCR; TCRdb keeps only in-frame clonotypes and omits some of them. The sample holds about 110,000 clones, roughly 92% seen once. The germline V gene encodes CDR1 MGHRA and CDR2 YSYEKL. J lost 1 base, V lost 5 bases, and 5 bases had no gene match. CDR3 length equals 15 residues. The starting material was peripheral blood, obtained in the third trimester of pregnancy. The receptor's source is a female donor with multiple sclerosis, enrolled in a pregnancy study. The chain uses TRBV4-1 and TRBJ2-1; 7 positions match TRBD2. The CDR3 here is CASSFSGFSYNEQFF. In DNA, the CDR3 is TGCGCCAGCAGCTTTAGCGGGTTTTCCTACAATGAGCAGTTCTTC.